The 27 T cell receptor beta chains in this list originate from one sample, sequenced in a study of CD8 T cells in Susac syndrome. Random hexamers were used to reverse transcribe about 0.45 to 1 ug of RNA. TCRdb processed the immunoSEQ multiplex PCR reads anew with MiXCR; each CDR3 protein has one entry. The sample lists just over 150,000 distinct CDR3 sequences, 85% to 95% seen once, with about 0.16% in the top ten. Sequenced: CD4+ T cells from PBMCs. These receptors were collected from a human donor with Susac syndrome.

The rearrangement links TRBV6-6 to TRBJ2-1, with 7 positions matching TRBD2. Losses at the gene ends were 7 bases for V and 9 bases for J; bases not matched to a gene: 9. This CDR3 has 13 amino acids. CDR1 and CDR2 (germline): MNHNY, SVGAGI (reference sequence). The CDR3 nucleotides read TGTGCCAGCAAGGGAGGGGCTCTATTTGAGCAGTTCTTC. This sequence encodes CASKGGALFEQFF.

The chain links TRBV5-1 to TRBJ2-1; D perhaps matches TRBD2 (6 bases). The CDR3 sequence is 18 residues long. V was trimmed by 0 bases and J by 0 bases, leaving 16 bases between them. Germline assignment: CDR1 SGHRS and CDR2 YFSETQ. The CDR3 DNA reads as TGCGCCAGCAGCTTGGGCGAAGTGAACGGGGGCTCCTACAATGAGCAGTTCTTC. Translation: CASSLGEVNGGSYNEQFF.

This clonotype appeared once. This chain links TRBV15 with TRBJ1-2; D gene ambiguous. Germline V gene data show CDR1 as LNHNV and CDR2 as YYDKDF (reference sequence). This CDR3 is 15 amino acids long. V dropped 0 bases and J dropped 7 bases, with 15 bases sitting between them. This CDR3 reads CATSRDSALTSGYTF. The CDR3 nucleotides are TGTGCCACCAGCAGAGATTCCGCCCTGACGAGTGGCTACACCTTC.

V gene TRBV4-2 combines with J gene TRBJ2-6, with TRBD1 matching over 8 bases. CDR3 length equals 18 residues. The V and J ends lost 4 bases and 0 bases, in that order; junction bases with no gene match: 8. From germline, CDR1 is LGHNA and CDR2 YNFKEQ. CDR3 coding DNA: TGTGCCAGCAGCCTGGGACAGGATCTAAGCTCTGGGGCCAACGTCCTGACTTTC. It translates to CASSLGQDLSSGANVLTF.

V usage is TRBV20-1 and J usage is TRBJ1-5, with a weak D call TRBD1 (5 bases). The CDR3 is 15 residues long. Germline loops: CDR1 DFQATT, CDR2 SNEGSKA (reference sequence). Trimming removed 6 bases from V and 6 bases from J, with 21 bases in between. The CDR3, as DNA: TGCAGTGCAACAAGTGGGAGGGCTGGGGCTCAGCCCCAGCATTTT. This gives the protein CSATSGRAGAQPQHF.

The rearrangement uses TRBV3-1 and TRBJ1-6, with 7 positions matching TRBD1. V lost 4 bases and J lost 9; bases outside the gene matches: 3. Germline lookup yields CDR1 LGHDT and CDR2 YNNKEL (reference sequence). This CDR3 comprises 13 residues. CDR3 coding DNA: TGTGCCAGCAGCCTTCGGACAGGTTCACCCCTCCACTTT. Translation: CASSLRTGSPLHF.

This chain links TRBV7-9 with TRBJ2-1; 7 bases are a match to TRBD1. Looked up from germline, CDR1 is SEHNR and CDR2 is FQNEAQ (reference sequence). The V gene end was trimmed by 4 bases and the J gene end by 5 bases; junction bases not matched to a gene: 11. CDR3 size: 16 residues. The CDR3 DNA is TGTGCCAGCAGCTCGCAATCCCTGACAGGGAACAATGAGCAGTTCTTC. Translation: CASSSQSLTGNNEQFF.

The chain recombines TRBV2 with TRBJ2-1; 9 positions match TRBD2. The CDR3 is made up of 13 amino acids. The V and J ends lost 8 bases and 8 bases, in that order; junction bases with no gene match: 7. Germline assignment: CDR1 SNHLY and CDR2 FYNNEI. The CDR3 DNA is TGTGCCAGCGGGTCTAGCGGGGTCTATGAGCAGTTCTTC. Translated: CASGSSGVYEQFF.

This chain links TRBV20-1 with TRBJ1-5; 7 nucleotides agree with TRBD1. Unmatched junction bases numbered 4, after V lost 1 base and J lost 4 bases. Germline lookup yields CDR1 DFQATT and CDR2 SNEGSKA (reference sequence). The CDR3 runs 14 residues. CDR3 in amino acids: CSARGSGQNQPQHF. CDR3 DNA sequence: TGCAGTGCTAGAGGGTCGGGACAGAATCAGCCCCAGCATTTT.

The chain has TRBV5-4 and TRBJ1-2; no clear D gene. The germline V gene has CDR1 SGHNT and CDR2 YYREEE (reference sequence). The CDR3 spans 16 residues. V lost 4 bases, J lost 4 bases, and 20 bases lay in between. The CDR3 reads CASSVVGSMASYGYTF. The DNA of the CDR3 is TGTGCCAGCAGCGTCGTAGGGTCAATGGCCTCCTATGGCTACACCTTC.

The CDR3: CASSTPGTSTDTQYF. CDR3 bases: TGTGCCAGCAGCACGCCCGGGACATCCACAGATACGCAGTATTTT. V gene TRBV5-6 combines with J gene TRBJ2-3, with D possibly matching TRBD1 (6 bases). V was trimmed by 4 bases and J by 2 bases, leaving 14 bases between them. The CDR3 sequence is 15 residues long. Germline V gene data show CDR1 as SGHDT and CDR2 as YYEEEE. Combining the CDR3 with reference TRBV5-6 and TRBJ2-3 gives the whole variable domain DAGVTQSPTHLIKTRGQQVTLRCSPKSGHDTVSWYQQALGQGPQFIFQYYEEEERQRGNFPDRFSGHQFPNYSSELNVNALLLGDSALYLCASSTPGTSTDTQYFGPGTRLTVL.

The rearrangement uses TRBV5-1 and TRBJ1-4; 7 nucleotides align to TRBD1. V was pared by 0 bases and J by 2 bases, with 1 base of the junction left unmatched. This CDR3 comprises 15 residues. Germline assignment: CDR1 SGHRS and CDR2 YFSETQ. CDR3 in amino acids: CASSLVGQTNEKLFF. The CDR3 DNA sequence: TGCGCCAGCAGCTTGGTGGGACAGACTAATGAAAAACTGTTTTTT.

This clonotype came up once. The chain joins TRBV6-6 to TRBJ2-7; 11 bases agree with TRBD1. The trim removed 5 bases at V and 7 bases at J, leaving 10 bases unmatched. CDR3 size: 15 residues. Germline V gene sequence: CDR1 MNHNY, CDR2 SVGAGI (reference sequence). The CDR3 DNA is TGTGCCAGCAGTCAGGGGACAGGGGGTTTGGGTGAGCAGTACTTC. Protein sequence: CASSQGTGGLGEQYF.

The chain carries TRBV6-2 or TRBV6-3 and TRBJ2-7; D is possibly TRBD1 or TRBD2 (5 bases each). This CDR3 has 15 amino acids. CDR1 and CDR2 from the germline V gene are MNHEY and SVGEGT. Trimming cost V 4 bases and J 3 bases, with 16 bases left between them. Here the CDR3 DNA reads TGTGCCAGCAGTTCTGGGGGTAGCGTAGTCTACGAGCAGTACTTC. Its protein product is CASSSGGSVVYEQYF.

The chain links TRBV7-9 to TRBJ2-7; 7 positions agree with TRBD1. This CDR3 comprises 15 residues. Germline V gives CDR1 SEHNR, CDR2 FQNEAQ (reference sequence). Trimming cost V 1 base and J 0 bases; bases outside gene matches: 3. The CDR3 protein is CASSLEGALSYEQYF. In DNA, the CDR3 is TGTGCCAGCAGCTTAGAGGGGGCCCTCTCCTACGAGCAGTACTTC.

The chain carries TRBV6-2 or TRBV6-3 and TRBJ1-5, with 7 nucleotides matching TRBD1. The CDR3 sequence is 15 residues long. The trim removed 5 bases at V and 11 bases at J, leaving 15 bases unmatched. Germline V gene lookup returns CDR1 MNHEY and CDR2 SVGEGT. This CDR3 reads CASSAPDRAWIAQHF. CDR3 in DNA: TGTGCCAGCAGTGCTCCTGACAGGGCTTGGATCGCCCAGCATTTT.

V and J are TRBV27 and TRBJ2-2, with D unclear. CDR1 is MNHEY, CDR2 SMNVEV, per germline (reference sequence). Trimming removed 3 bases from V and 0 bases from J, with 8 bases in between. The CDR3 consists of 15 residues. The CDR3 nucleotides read TGTGCCAGCAGTTTTGGGCTAGCGAACACCGGGGAGCTGTTTTTT. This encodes CASSFGLANTGELFF.

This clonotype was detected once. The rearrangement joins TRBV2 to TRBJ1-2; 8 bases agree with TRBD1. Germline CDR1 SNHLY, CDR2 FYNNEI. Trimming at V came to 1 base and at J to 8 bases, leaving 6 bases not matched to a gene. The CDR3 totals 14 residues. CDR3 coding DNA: TGTGCCAGCAGTGAAGGTGGACAGGGTGGAGGCTACACCTTC. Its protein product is CASSEGGQGGGYTF.

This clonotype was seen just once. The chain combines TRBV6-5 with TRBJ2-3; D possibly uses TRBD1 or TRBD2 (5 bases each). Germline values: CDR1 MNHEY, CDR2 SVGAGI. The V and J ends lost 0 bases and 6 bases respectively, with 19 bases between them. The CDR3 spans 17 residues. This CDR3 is CASSYSGTGASSDTQYF. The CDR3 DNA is TGTGCCAGCAGTTACTCGGGGACCGGGGCGAGCTCGGATACGCAGTATTTT.

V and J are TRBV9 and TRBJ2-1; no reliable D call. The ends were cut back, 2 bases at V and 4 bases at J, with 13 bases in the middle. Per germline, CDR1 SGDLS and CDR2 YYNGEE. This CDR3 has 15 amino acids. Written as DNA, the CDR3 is TGTGCCAGCAGCGTCGGCAGCCGCCCTTACAATGAGCAGTTCTTC. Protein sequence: CASSVGSRPYNEQFF.

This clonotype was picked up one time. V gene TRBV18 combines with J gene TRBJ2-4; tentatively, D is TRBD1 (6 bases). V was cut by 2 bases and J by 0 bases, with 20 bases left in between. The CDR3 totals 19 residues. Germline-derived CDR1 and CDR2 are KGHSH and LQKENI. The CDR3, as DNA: TGTGCCAGCTCACCAGGTCCCGGACAGTCTATGCTAGCCAAAAACATTCAGTACTTC. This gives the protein CASSPGPGQSMLAKNIQYF.

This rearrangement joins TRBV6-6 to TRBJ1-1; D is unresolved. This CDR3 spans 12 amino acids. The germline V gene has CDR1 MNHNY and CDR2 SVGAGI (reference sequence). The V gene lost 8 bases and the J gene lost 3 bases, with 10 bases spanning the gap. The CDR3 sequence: CASSPLDTEAFF. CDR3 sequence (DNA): TGTGCCAGCTCCCCCCTGGACACTGAAGCTTTCTTT.

The CDR3: CASSGDRSQETQYF. The CDR3, as DNA: TGTGCCAGCAGTGGGGACAGGTCGCAAGAGACCCAGTACTTC. This chain connects TRBV6-6 to TRBJ2-5; 8 bases match TRBD1. Trimming cost V 5 bases and J 2 bases; bases outside gene matches: 4. This CDR3 contains 14 residues. Germline V gene sequence: CDR1 MNHNY, CDR2 SVGAGI (reference sequence).

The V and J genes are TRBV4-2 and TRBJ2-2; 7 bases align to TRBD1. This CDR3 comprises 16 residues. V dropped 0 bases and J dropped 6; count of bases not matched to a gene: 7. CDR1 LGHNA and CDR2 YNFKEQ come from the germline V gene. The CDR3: CASSQDIGTEAGELFF. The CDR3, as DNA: TGTGCCAGCAGCCAAGATATCGGGACAGAGGCCGGGGAGCTGTTTTTT.

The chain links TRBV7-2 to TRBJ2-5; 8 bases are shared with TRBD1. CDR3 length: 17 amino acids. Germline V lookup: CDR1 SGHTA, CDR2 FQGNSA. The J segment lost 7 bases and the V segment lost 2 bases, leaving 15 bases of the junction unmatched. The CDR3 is CASSLLQLGTGLGTQYF. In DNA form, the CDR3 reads TGTGCCAGCAGCTTACTACAATTAGGGACAGGCCTGGGGACCCAGTACTTC.

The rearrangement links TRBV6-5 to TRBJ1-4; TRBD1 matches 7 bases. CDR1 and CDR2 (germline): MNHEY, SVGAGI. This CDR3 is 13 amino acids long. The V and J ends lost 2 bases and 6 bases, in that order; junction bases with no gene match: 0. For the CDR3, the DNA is TGTGCCAGCAGTTACGGACAGGATGAAAAACTGTTTTTT. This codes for CASSYGQDEKLFF.

The CDR3: CASSLRRSNSGNTIYF. The CDR3 nucleotides read TGTGCCAGCAGCCTCAGGAGGTCCAACTCTGGAAACACCATATATTTT. This chain links TRBV5-6 with TRBJ1-3; no clear D. Germline V gene sequence: CDR1 SGHDT, CDR2 YYEEEE. Trimming removed 4 bases at V and 0 bases at J, with 14 bases between. The CDR3 loop spans 16 amino acids.